This T cell receptor (beta chain) was documented in a study of T cell changes during pregnancy in multiple sclerosis (dated by TCRdb to the late 2010s). Regarding the study in general: The study examined how the T cell repertoire changed over the course of pregnancy in women with multiple sclerosis.

The germline V gene (reference sequence) gives CDR1 as SEHNR and CDR2 as FQNEAQ. The CDR3 has 15 amino acids, counting the end cysteine and phenylalanine. The only DNA kept is the CDR3, 45 bases in frame from the first base. Libraries were prepared through the immunoSEQ multiplex PCR assay. Held by TCRdb, this immuneACCESS table contains in-frame sequences only and omits some clones. Under half of the omission traces to an unresolved V gene where checked; the cause of the rest is unknown. The sample table contains about 31,000 clones; only one count was recorded for approximately 90% of them. The ten largest clones add up to 4.3% of the sample. On this clone: Its antigen is currently not known. A junction end diverges from the germline sequence, so it may reflect a read error.

The TCR comes from a female donor with multiple sclerosis, enrolled in a pregnancy study. This sequence uses TRBV7-9 and TRBJ2-7; TRBD1 agrees with 9 junctional bases. This specimen consisted of CD8+ T cells from peripheral blood mononuclear cells, obtained in the second trimester of pregnancy. This receptor has the CDR3 CASSDRDRANYEQYF. The nucleotide sequence is TGTGCCAGCAGCGACCGGGACAGGGCAAACTACGAGCAGTATTTC.